This TCR beta chain was captured by sequencing in a study of a mutant IDH1 vaccine in newly diagnosed glioma. The CDR3 spans 13 residues. Germline CDR1 SEHNR, CDR2 FQNEAQ (reference sequence). V dropped 6 bases and J dropped 6; count of bases not matched to a gene: 3. Points on this clone: Its antigen is as yet unknown.

As to time point: week 5, during vaccination. Topical imiquimod was applied with each vaccine dose, which held 300 ug of mutant IDH1 20-mer peptide. The assay was immunoSEQ multiplex PCR, and TCRdb's table has in-frame clones only and misses some. Of almost 30,000 clones detected, roughly 90% appear once; the ten largest clones hold roughly 3.5%. This sample comprised peripheral blood mononuclear cells (PBMCs), obtained from a glioma patient whose treatment included an IDH1 peptide vaccine. The sequence derives from a woman in her forties with glioma. Some clones in this sample may be carry-over from other donors' samples. The chain couples TRBV7-9 to TRBJ2-3; TRBD1 aligns across 10 bases. CDR3 loop: CASRGTGVDTQYF. CDR3 nucleotides: TGTGCCAGCAGAGGGACAGGGGTGGATACGCAGTATTTT. Full variable domain (missing parts from reference TRBV7-9 and TRBJ2-3): DTGVSQNPRHKITKRGQNVTFRCDPISEHNRLYWYRQTLGQGPEFLTYFQNEAQLEKSRLLSDRFSAERPKGSFSTLEIQRTEQGDSAMYLCASRGTGVDTQYFGPGTRLTVL.